The subject of this entry is one T cell receptor beta chain. TCRdb itself ran the RACE reads through MiXCR, one entry per CDR3 protein. The sample lists about 120,000 distinct CDR3 sequences; around 10% were seen once. This CDR3 spans 17 amino acids. CDR1 and CDR2 from the germline V gene are MGHRA and YSYEKL. V dropped 3 bases and J dropped 0; count of bases not matched to a gene: 6. The sample is drawn from a study of human T cells and chemical hapten exposure. Described time point: patch test 1, 2 weeks after DPC sensitization. Treatment: therapeutic diphenylcyclopropenone sensitization with weekly scalp DPC.

The clonotype originates from a woman aged 50 to 65 with alopecia areata. Some clones in this sample may be carry-over from other donors' samples. This chain links TRBV4-1 with TRBJ2-3, with TRBD2 identical over 10 bases. This specimen was whole blood, taken in connection with sensitization to the hapten diphenylcyclopropenone (DPC). In DNA, the CDR3 is TGCGCCAGCAGCCATAAGCGGGGGGGCCAGAGCACAGATACGCAGTATTTT. Amino acid sequence: CASSHKRGGQSTDTQYF.